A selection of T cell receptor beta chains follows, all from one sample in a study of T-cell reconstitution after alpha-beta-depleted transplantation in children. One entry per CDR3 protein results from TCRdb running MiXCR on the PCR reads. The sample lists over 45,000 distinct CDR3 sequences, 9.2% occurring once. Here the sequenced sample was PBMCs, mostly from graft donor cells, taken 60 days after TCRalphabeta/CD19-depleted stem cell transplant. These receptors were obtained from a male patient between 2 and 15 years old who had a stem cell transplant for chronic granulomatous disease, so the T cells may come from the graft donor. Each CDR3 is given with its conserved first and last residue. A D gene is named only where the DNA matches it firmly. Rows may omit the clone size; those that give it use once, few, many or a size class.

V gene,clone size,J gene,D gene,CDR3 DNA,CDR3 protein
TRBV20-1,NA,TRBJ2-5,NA,TGCAGTGCTAGAACCGGCGGGGCCCAAGAGACCCAGTACTTC,CSARTGGAQETQYF
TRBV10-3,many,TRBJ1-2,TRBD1,TGTGCCATAGCACAGGGGAACTATGGCTACACCTTC,CAIAQGNYGYTF
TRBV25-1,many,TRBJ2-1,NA,TGTGCCAGCAGTCTCCCAGGACCCGACAATGAGCAGTTCTTC,CASSLPGPDNEQFF
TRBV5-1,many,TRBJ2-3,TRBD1,TGCGCCAGCAGCTTGGACGGTACAGGGGGTGATACGCAGTATTTT,CASSLDGTGGDTQYF
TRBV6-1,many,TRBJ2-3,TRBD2,TGTGCCAGCAAAACGGGACTAGCGGGTAACACAGATACGCAGTATTTT,CASKTGLAGNTDTQYF
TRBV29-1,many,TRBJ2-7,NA,TGCAGCGTTGGGCCCAGGGGTCAGGCCGAGCAGTACTTC,CSVGPRGQAEQYF
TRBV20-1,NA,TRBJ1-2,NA,TGCAGTGCTGCGAGGGAAAACTATGGCTACACCTTC,CSAARENYGYTF
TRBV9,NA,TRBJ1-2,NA,TGTGCCAGCAGCGTCTCCCACCGGCCCGGAGGGTATGGCTACACCTTC,CASSVSHRPGGYGYTF
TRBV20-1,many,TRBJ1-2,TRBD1,TGCAGTGCTAGAGATGAACAGGGGTGGAGTGGCTACACCTTC,CSARDEQGWSGYTF
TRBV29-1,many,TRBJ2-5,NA,TGCAGCGTTGAAGATAGGGCCCCAGAGACCCAGTACTTC,CSVEDRAPETQYF
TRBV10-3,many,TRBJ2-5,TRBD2,TGTGCCATCAGTGGCATAGCGGGAGGGCCCGAGGAGACCCAGTACTTC,CAISGIAGGPEETQYF
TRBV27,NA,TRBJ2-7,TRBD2,TGTGCCAGGGGGCTCGGAGCGGGAGGGCCCTACGAGCAGTACTTC,CARGLGAGGPYEQYF
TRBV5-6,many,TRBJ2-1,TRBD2,TGTGCCAGCAGCTTGGTGACTAGCGGGTTCTACAATGAGCAGTTCTTC,CASSLVTSGFYNEQFF
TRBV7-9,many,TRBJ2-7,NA,TGTGCCAGCACCATCGGCTTGGGCGAGCAGTACTTC,CASTIGLGEQYF
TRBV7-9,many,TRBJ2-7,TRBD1,TGTGCCAGCAGCTTCCGGGACAGGGACAAATACGAGCAGTACTTC,CASSFRDRDKYEQYF
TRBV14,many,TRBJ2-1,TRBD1,TGTGCCAGCAGCAGCCGGGACAGGGGCAATGAGCAGTTCTTC,CASSSRDRGNEQFF
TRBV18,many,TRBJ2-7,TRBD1,TGTGCCAGCTCACAACCGGGACAGGGGGCTTTCGAGCAGTACTTC,CASSQPGQGAFEQYF
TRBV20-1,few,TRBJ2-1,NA,TGCAGTGCTAGGATAGGGGACACGGAGTGGGTTTTC,CSARIGDTEWVF
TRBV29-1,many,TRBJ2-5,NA,TGCAGCGTTGGGAACAGGCAAGAGACCCAGTACTTC,CSVGNRQETQYF
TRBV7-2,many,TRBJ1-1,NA,TGTGCCAGCAGCTTAGGGTACCGCACTGAAGCTTTCTTT,CASSLGYRTEAFF
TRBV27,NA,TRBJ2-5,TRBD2,TGTGCCAGCAGTTTAGGGGTTAGCGGGAGCAGAATCAGAGAGACCCAGTACTTC,CASSLGVSGSRIRETQYF
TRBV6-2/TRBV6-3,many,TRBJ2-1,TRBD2,TGTGCCAGCAGTTACTCGCGTCCGGGACTAGCGGAGTTCTTC,CASSYSRPGLAEFF
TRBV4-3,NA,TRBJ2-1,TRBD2,TGCGCCAGCAGCCAAGAGTGGGTAGCGGGTTGGTATAACAATGAGCAGTTCTTC,CASSQEWVAGWYNNEQFF
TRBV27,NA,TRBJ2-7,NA,TGTGCCAGCAGTTTGGGCGAGCAGTACTTC,CASSLGEQYF
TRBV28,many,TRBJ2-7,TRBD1,TGTGCCAGCAGGTCGGGCGGGACAGGCTACGAGCAGTACTTC,CASRSGGTGYEQYF
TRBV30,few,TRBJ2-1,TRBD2,TGTGCCTGGAAGGAGGGACTAGCGGGACTGCGGAATGAGCAGTTCTTC,CAWKEGLAGLRNEQFF
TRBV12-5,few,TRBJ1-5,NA,TGTGCTAGTGCTGACAGGTTAAACAATCAGCCCCAGCATTTT,CASADRLNNQPQHF
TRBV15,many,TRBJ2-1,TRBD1,TGTGCCACCAGCAGGGACAGGGGGGTCAATGAGCAGTTCTTC,CATSRDRGVNEQFF
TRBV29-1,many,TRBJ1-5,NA,TGCAGCGTTGAGGGGGGCAGGGGTCAGCCCCAGCATTTT,CSVEGGRGQPQHF
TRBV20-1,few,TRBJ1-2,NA,TGCAGTGCTGGCCGTGTTGGGGGTCACTATGGCTACACCTTC,CSAGRVGGHYGYTF
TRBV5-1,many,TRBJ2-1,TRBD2,TGCGCCAGCAGCTTGATAGGGCAAGCGGGACTGGGCAATGAGCAGTTCTTC,CASSLIGQAGLGNEQFF
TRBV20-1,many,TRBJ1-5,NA,TGCAGTGCTCAAAATACGAATCAGCCCCAGCATTTT,CSAQNTNQPQHF
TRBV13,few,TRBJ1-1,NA,TGTGCCAGCAGCTTAGTTTCTCCGGGCACTGAAGCTTTCTTT,CASSLVSPGTEAFF
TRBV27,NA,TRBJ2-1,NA,TGTGCCAGCAGTTTTTTGGCGACGGGGAGCAGGGGTGAGCAGTTCTTC,CASSFLATGSRGEQFF
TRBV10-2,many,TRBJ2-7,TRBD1,TGCGCCAGCACAGGAGCGGACAGGGGCTACGAGCAGTACTTC,CASTGADRGYEQYF
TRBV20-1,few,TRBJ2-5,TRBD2,TGCAGTGCTAGAGAAACCAGCGGGAGTTGGGAGACCCAGTACTTC,CSARETSGSWETQYF
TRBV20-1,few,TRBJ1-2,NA,TGCAGTGCTAGAGAACCAGGGGAGGCGAACTATGGCTACACCTTC,CSAREPGEANYGYTF
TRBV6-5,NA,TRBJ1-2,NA,TGTGCCAGCAGTTACGAGCCCAGTCAACGGGGCTATGGCTACACCTTC,CASSYEPSQRGYGYTF
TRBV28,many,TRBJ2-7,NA,TGTGCCAGCACCGGGTCTCCAATCTACGAGCAGTACTTC,CASTGSPIYEQYF
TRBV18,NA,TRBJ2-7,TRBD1,TGTGCCAGCTCACCACGACAGGGTCGGTACGAGCAGTACTTC,CASSPRQGRYEQYF
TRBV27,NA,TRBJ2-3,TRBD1,TGTGCCAGCAGTTACAGGGGGCTGGGGAGCACGCAGTATTTT,CASSYRGLGSTQYF
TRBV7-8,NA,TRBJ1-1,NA,TGTGCCAGCAGCTTAAACGTCTTCGGTCCTCTGGGTACTGAAGCTTTCTTT,CASSLNVFGPLGTEAFF
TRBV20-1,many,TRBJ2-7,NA,TGCAGTGCCCAGGGGCCCTACGAGCAGTACTTC,CSAQGPYEQYF
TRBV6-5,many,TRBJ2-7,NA,TGTGCCAGCAGTTACCCGGGCAGGTCCTACGAGCAGTACTTC,CASSYPGRSYEQYF